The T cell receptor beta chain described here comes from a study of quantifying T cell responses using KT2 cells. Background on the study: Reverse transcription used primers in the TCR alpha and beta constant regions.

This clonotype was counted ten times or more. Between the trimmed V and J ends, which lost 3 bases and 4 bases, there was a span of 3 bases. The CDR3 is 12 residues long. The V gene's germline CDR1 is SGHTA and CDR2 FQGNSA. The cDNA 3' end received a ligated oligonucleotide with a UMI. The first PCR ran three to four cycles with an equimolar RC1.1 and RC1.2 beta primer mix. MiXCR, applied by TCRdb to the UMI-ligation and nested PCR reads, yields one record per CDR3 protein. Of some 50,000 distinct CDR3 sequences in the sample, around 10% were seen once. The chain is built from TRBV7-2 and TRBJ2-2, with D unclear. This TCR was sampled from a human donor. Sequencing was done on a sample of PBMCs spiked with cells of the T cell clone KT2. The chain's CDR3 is CASSFSTGELFF. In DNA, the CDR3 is TGTGCCAGCAGCTTTAGCACCGGGGAGCTGTTTTTT.